These 7 T cell receptor beta chains were sequenced from one sample in a study of tissue T cells after allogeneic stem cell transplantation. Profiled with immunoSEQ multiplex PCR; TCRdb holds only in-frame clones, not every one. The sample carries 7,500 to 10,000 clones, around 43% recorded once. Time point noted: mouse harvest day 7 after allogeneic transplant. Each mouse received 10^7 T-cell-depleted marrow cells plus 10^6 splenic CD5+ T cells by tail vein. Sequenced input: gut tissue. These receptors all come from a female BALB/c mouse given C57BL/6 T cells with graft-versus-host disease after an allogeneic hematopoietic cell transplant.

On this clone: Mouse gene names apply. CDR3 loop: CASSQVGQGAETLYF. The sequenced CDR3 bases are TGTGCCAGCAGCCAAGTGGGACAGGGGGCAGAAACGCTGTAT. The chain uses TRBV5 and TRBJ2-3; 10 bases align to TRBD1. Read sequence stops 1 residue before the CDR3 end, and the germline J gene provides the missing end. The ends lost 1 base at V and 3 bases at J; junction bases unmatched: 1. This CDR3 is built from 15 residues. From germline, CDR1 is LGHNA and CDR2 YNLKQL (reference sequence).

A word on this clone: Mouse germline and gene names are used. The read ends 1 residue before the CDR3 terminus; that terminus is restored from the germline J gene. The rearrangement uses TRBV26 and TRBJ1-2; the D is unclear. Per germline, CDR1 KGHPV and CDR2 FQNQEV (reference sequence). The CDR3 has 14 amino acids. With 0 bases removed from V and 0 bases from J, the gap between germline ends came to 5 bases. Partial CDR3 DNA: TGTGCCAGCAGTCTGTCGGGGTCAAACTCCGACTACACC. Protein sequence: CASSLSGSNSDYT. The whole CDR3 is CASSLSGSNSDYTF.

Points on this clone: The germline and genes are mouse ones. The CDR3 end lies 1 residue beyond the end of the read and is filled in from the germline J gene. The chain uses TRBV15 and TRBJ2-2; D is perhaps TRBD1 (6 bases). Germline CDR1 is SGHND and CDR2 is FRSKSL. The CDR3 is made up of 15 amino acids. V dropped 3 bases and J dropped 0 bases, with 8 bases sitting between them. Incomplete CDR3 DNA: TGTGCCAGCAGTTTGGGACAAGCAAACACCGGGCAGCTCTAC. It specifies CASSLGQANTGQLY. The CDR3 reads in full as CASSLGQANTGQLYF. The full variable domain, rest sourced from reference TRBV15 and TRBJ2-2, is DAGVTQTPRHEVAEKGQTIILKCEPVSGHNDLFWYRQTKIQGLELLSYFRSKSLMEDGGAFKDRFKAEMLNSSFSTLKIQPTEPKDSAVYLCASSLGQANTGQLYFGEGSKLTVL.

In this sample, this clone turned up a few times. The genes and germline here are from mouse. The read finishes 1 residue shy of the CDR3 end, and the germline J gene is used to complete it. The chain joins TRBV12-2 to TRBJ1-1; 7 bases agree with TRBD1. The CDR3 extends over 15 amino acids. After removal of 2 bases from V and 1 base from J, the junction contained 6 bases not matched to a gene. In germline, CDR1 is SGHLS, CDR2 HYDKME. The CDR3 bases that were read are TGTGCCAGCTCTCCAGGACAGGCCATAAACACAGAAGTCTTC. Encoded protein: CASSPGQAINTEVF. The full CDR3 protein reads CASSPGQAINTEVFF.

This clone was seen a handful of times. Gene names and germline match the mouse. The read terminates 1 residue before the CDR3 end, so the remaining end is supplied by the germline J gene. V and J are TRBV26 and TRBJ2-5, with 7 bases identical to TRBD2. This CDR3 comprises 14 residues. J lost 2 bases, V lost 6 bases, and 5 bases had no gene match. The germline gives CDR1 KGHPV, CDR2 FQNQEV (reference sequence). CDR3 DNA, as far as it was read: TGTGCCAGCAGGCCGACTGGGCTCCAAGACACCCAGTAC. It encodes CASRPTGLQDTQY. In full, the CDR3 reads CASRPTGLQDTQYF. Together with reference TRBV26 and TRBJ2-5, the CDR3 gives the full variable domain: NSKVIQTPRYLVKGQGQKAKMRCIPEKGHPVVFWYQQNKNNEFKFLINFQNQEVLQQIDMTEKRFSAECPSNSPCSLEIQSSEAGDSALYLCASRPTGLQDTQYFGPGTRLLVL.

Note on this clone: An end of the junction does not agree with germline; a read error may underlie this. Any gene name here is a mouse gene name. With the read ending 1 residue before the CDR3 end, the germline J gene is used to fill in that end. Other DNA sequences within the sample encode an identical CDR3. The V gene is TRBV26, the J gene TRBJ2-3; D possibly corresponds to TRBD2 (5 bases). Germline V CDR1 and CDR2: KGHPV, FQNQEV (reference sequence). This CDR3 is 15 amino acids long. CDR3 bases read: TGCGCCAGCAGTCTGTCCTGGGCTAGTGCAGAAACGCTGTAT. Translating gives CASSLSWASAETLY. From start to end, the CDR3 is CASSLSWASAETLYF.

Remarks on this clone: Mouse gene names and germline throughout. The CDR3 end falls 1 residue outside the read, so it is completed with the germline J gene. The J gene is TRBJ1-1, the V gene TRBV26; D might be TRBD1 (5 bases). The CDR3 spans 13 residues. Germline assignment: CDR1 KGHPV and CDR2 FQNQEV (reference sequence). Trimming took off 4 bases at V and 0 bases at J, with 6 bases between the two ends. Partial CDR3 DNA: TGTGCCAGCAGTCGGACATCAAACACAGAAGTCTTC. Encoded protein: CASSRTSNTEVF. The whole CDR3 reads CASSRTSNTEVFF. Based on the CDR3 plus reference TRBV26 and TRBJ1-1, the full variable domain is NSKVIQTPRYLVKGQGQKAKMRCIPEKGHPVVFWYQQNKNNEFKFLINFQNQEVLQQIDMTEKRFSAECPSNSPCSLEIQSSEAGDSALYLCASSRTSNTEVFFGKGTRLTVV.